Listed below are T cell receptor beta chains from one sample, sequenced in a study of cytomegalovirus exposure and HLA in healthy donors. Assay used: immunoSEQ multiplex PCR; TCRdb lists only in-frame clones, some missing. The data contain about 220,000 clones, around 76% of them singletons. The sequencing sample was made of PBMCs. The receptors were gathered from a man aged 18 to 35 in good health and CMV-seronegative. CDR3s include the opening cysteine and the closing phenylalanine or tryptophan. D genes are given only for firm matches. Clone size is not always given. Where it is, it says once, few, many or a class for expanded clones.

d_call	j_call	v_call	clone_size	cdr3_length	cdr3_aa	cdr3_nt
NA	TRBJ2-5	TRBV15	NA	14	CATSRGTGQETQYF	TGTGCCACCAGCAGAGGGACTGGACAAGAGACCCAGTACTTC
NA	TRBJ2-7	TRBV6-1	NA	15	CASSESSLRGYEQYF	TGTGCCAGCAGTGAATCGTCCTTAAGGGGGTACGAGCAGTACTTC
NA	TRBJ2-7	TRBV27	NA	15	CASSSARDWAYEQYF	TGTGCCAGCAGTTCAGCCCGGGACTGGGCCTACGAGCAGTACTTC
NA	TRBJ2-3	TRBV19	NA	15	CASSLDPGSTDTQYF	TGTGCCAGTTCCCTTGACCCGGGAAGCACAGATACGCAGTATTTT
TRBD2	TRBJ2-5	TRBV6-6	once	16	CASSYSGTSRQETQYF	TGTGCCAGCAGTTACTCCGGGACTAGCAGACAAGAGACCCAGTACTTC
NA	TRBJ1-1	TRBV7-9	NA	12	CASEDSRTEAFF	TGTGCCAGCGAGGACAGTCGCACTGAAGCTTTCTTT
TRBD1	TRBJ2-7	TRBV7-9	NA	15	CASSFSGTGDYEQYF	TGTGCCAGCAGCTTTTCCGGGACAGGGGACTACGAGCAGTACTTC
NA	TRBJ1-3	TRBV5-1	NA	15	CASSLEGGYGNTIYF	TGCGCCAGCAGCTTGGAGGGAGGTTATGGAAACACCATATATTTT
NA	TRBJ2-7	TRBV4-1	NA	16	CASSQGISSRAYEQYF	TGCGCCAGCAGCCAAGGTATCTCTTCCCGTGCCTACGAGCAGTACTTC
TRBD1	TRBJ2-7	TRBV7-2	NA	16	CASSWRTGGSTYEQYF	TGTGCCAGCAGCTGGCGCACAGGGGGCTCAACCTACGAGCAGTACTTC
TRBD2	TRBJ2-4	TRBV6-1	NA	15	CASAGLAGSKNIQYF	TGTGCCAGCGCAGGACTAGCGGGATCCAAAAACATTCAGTACTTC
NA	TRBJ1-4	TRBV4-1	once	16	CASSQLPGAVREKLFF	TGCGCCAGCAGCCAATTACCAGGGGCAGTGAGGGAAAAACTGTTTTTT
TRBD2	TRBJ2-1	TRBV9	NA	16	CASSVGATSGYNEQFF	TGTGCCAGCAGCGTAGGCGCGACTAGCGGTTACAATGAGCAGTTCTTC
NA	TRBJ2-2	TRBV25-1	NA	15	CASSLWGGTTGELFF	TGTGCCAGCAGTCTATGGGGAGGTACCACCGGGGAGCTGTTTTTT
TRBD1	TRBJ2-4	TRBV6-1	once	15	CASSAQGATKNIQYF	TGTGCCAGCAGTGCACAGGGGGCTACCAAAAACATTCAGTACTTC
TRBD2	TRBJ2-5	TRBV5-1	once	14	CASRLIAGVETQYF	TGCGCCAGCAGATTAATAGCGGGCGTGGAGACCCAGTACTTC
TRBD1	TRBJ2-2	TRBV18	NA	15	CASSPATGRTGELFF	TGTGCCAGCTCACCAGCGACAGGGCGCACCGGGGAGCTGTTTTTT
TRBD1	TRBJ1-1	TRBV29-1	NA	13	CSVETGQGTEAFF	TGCAGCGTTGAGACAGGGCAAGGCACTGAAGCTTTCTTT
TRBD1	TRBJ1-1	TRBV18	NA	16	CASSSTGANSNTEAFF	TGTGCCAGCTCATCGACAGGGGCGAACTCGAACACTGAAGCTTTCTTT
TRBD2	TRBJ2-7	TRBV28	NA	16	CASSLGAGKISYEQYF	TGTGCCAGCAGTTTGGGAGCGGGAAAAATCTCCTACGAGCAGTACTTC
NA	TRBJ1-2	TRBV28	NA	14	CASTLAIYSRGYTF	TGTGCCAGCACCTTGGCCATCTACTCCCGAGGGTACACCTTC
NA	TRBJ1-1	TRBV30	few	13	CAWSVTGDTEAFF	TGTGCCTGGAGTGTAACGGGGGACACTGAAGCTTTCTTT
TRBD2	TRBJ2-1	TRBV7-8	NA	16	CASSSRLAGGGNEQFF	TGTGCCAGCAGCTCTAGACTAGCGGGAGGAGGAAATGAGCAGTTCTTC
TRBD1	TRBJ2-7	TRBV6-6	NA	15	CASRTDREKPYEQYF	TGTGCCAGCAGAACTGACAGGGAGAAACCCTACGAGCAGTACTTC
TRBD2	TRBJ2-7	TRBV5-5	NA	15	CASSLTGTNSYEQYF	TGTGCCAGCAGCTTGACCGGGACTAACTCCTACGAGCAGTACTTC
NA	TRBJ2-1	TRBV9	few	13	CASSLGVGDEQFF	TGTGCCAGCAGCTTAGGCGTCGGGGATGAGCAGTTCTTC
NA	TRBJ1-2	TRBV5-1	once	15	CASSPRGWGDYGYTF	TGCGCCAGCAGCCCAAGAGGATGGGGGGACTATGGCTACACCTTC
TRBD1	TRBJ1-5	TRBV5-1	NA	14	CASRLTGVGQPQHF	TGCGCCAGCAGATTAACAGGGGTGGGTCAGCCCCAGCATTTT
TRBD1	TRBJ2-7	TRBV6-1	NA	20	CASSATATRSWDRVSYEQYF	TGTGCCAGCAGTGCTACGGCTACCCGGTCTTGGGACAGGGTCTCCTACGAGCAGTACTTC
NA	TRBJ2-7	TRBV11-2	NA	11	CASSPGYEQYF	TGTGCCAGCAGCCCCGGCTACGAGCAGTACTTC
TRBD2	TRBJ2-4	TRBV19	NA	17	CASTPRTSGSPKNIQYF	TGTGCCAGTACCCCTAGGACTAGCGGGAGCCCCAAAAACATTCAGTACTTC
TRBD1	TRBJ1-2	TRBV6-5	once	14	CASSSQTGLYGYTF	TGTGCCAGCAGTTCCCAGACAGGGCTCTATGGCTACACCTTC
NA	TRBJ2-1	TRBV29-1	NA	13	CSVEGVGSNEQFF	TGCAGCGTTGAAGGAGTAGGGAGCAATGAGCAGTTCTTC
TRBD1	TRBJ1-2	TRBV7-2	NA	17	CASSRTGTGMVNYGYTF	TGTGCCAGCAGCCGGACAGGGACAGGCATGGTAAACTATGGCTACACCTTC